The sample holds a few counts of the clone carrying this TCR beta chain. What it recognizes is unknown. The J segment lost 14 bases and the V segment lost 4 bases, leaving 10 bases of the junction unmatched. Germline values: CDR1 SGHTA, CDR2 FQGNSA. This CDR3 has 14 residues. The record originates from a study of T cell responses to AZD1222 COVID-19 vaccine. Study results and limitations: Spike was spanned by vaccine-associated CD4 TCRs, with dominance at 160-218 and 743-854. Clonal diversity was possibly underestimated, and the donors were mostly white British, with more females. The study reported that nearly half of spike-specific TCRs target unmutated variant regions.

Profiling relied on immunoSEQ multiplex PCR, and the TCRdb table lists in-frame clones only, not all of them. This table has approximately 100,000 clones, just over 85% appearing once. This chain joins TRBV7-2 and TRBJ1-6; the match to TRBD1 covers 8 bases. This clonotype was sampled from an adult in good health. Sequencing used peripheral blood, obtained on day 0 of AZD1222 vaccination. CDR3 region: CASSSQGGSSSLHF. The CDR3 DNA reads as TGTGCCAGCAGCTCACAGGGGGGGAGTTCTTCCCTCCACTTT.